The source of this TCR beta chain is a study of human T cells and chemical hapten exposure. Study in general: Patches with 0.01% DPC went on the upper back, and the tests were read at 6 days.

TCRdb fed the RACE reads into MiXCR, producing one record per CDR3 protein. In the table there are some 79,000 distinct CDR3 sequences, 8% to 13% of which are singletons. Noted time point: patch test 2, 6 weeks after DPC sensitization. Documented treatment: therapeutic diphenylcyclopropenone sensitization with weekly scalp DPC. Total RNA was isolated from whole blood that had not been fractionated. The V gene's germline CDR1 is LGHDT and CDR2 YNNKEL (reference sequence). Trimming took 1 base from V and 4 from J, leaving 8 bases between them. This CDR3 region has 14 residues. This clonotype was seen many times.

The material sequenced was whole blood, taken in connection with sensitization to the hapten diphenylcyclopropenone (DPC). This receptor was identified in a woman between 45 and 60 years old with alopecia areata. Some clones in this sample may be carry-over from other donors' samples. The chain couples TRBV3-1 to TRBJ1-5, with D hard to call. CDR3: CASSQGIPNQPQHF. CDR3 in DNA: TGTGCCAGCAGCCAAGGGATCCCAAATCAGCCCCAGCATTTT.